What follows are 7 T cell receptor beta chains derived from one specimen sequenced in a study of early T cells in non-severe SARS-CoV-2 infection. TCRdb passed the 5' RACE reads through MiXCR, listing each CDR3 protein once. The sample has more than 35,000 distinct CDR3 sequences, 5.9% seen once. Sequencing was performed on whole blood. The source of these receptors is an adult who was a healthcare worker with PCR-confirmed SARS-CoV-2 infection or an uninfected control (not recorded which).

In this sample, this clonotype turned up many times. This chain connects TRBV6-1 to TRBJ1-2; D is uncertain. Deletions cut 2 bases from V and 6 bases from J, with 19 bases between. This CDR3 has 16 amino acids. Germline CDR1 MNHNS, CDR2 SASEGT. DNA of the CDR3: TGTGCCAGCAGTGAAACTGCCTCTTATCCGGACGATGGCTACACCTTC. Translating it yields CASSETASYPDDGYTF.

The chain couples TRBV20-1 to TRBJ2-1; maybe TRBD2 (6 bases). Germline V gene sequence: CDR1 DFQATT, CDR2 SNEGSKA (reference sequence). Trimming removed 7 bases from V and 4 bases from J, with 20 bases in between. The CDR3 loop spans 15 amino acids. Written as DNA, the CDR3 is TGCAGTGTAGGGGTAACTTCCGCGGGGTACAATGAGCAGTTCTTC. Translated: CSVGVTSAGYNEQFF.

J is TRBJ2-5 and V is TRBV6-2 or TRBV6-3, with 7 positions matching TRBD1. The CDR3 sequence is 16 residues long. J was trimmed by 2 bases and V by 5 bases; bases with no gene match: 11. The V gene's germline CDR1 is MNHEY and CDR2 SVGEGT. CDR3 in amino acids: CASSRTRDSTQETQYF. As DNA, the CDR3 is TGTGCCAGCAGTAGAACCCGGGACAGCACACAAGAGACCCAGTACTTC.

In its sample, this clonotype was seen many times. This chain joins TRBV2 and TRBJ2-5; the match to TRBD1 covers 7 bases. The J segment lost 4 bases and the V segment lost 5 bases, leaving 10 bases of the junction unmatched. Germline CDR1 SNHLY, CDR2 FYNNEI. This CDR3 region has 15 residues. The CDR3 sequence is CASSPRTGLRETQYF. In DNA, the CDR3 is TGTGCCAGCAGTCCCCGGACAGGCTTAAGAGAGACCCAGTACTTC.

This clonotype was counted many times. The chain combines TRBV20-1 with TRBJ2-1; TRBD2 aligns across 8 bases. Per germline, CDR1 DFQATT and CDR2 SNEGSKA (reference sequence). The V gene end was trimmed by 4 bases and the J gene end by 0 bases; junction bases not matched to a gene: 8. The CDR3 consists of 16 residues. DNA of the CDR3: TGCAGTGCTAAGCTAGCGGGCGGGAGCTCCTACAATGAGCAGTTCTTC. Translating it yields CSAKLAGGSSYNEQFF.

This clonotype was seen more than once but under ten times. In nucleotides, the CDR3 is TGTGCCAGCATGACAGATCAGCCCCAGCATTTT. Encoded protein: CASMTDQPQHF. The genes are TRBV2 and TRBJ1-5; weak D call: TRBD1 (5 bases). This CDR3 comprises 11 residues. V was cut by 7 bases and J by 5 bases, with 6 bases left in between. The germline V gene encodes CDR1 SNHLY and CDR2 FYNNEI.

This clonotype was detected ten times or more. V and J are TRBV7-8 and TRBJ1-1, with 8 bases fitting TRBD1. J was trimmed by 0 bases and V by 5 bases; bases with no gene match: 11. Germline V lookup: CDR1 SGHVS, CDR2 FQNEAQ. CDR3 length equals 17 residues. DNA for the CDR3: TGTGCCAGCAGCCTGGGGACAGGACCTCTGTTGAACACTGAAGCTTTCTTT. Translating it yields CASSLGTGPLLNTEAFF.